Sequencing of this TCR beta chain was carried out in a study of CD8 T cells in ankylosing spondylitis. Study-wide points: Typical of ankylosing spondylitis blood, it appeared, was a TCR beta motif of roughly eight highly homologous variants.

With 3 bases removed from V and 3 bases from J, the gap between germline ends came to 13 bases. The length of the CDR3 is 14 residues. CDR1 and CDR2 from the germline V gene are SGHDT and YYEEEE. TCRdb re-called the 5' RACE reads through MiXCR, storing one row per CDR3 protein. Of some 800,000 distinct CDR3 sequences in the sample, about an eighth were seen once. This clonotype was seen a few times. The target antigen is unknown. This chain connects TRBV5-6 to TRBJ2-7; D call uncertain. Sequencing was carried out using blood, either unsorted or a sorted T cell fraction (not recorded which). The sequence was collected from a male donor with ankylosing spondylitis. The CDR3 here is CASSYSTWGYEQYF. CDR3 nucleotides: TGTGCCAGCAGCTACTCGACTTGGGGCTACGAGCAGTACTTC. The variable domain in full, with the rest retrieved from reference TRBV5-6 and TRBJ2-7, is DAGVTQSPTHLIKTRGQQVTLRCSPKSGHDTVSWYQQALGQGPQFIFQYYEEEERQRGNFPDRFSGHQFPNYSSELNVNALLLGDSALYLCASSYSTWGYEQYFGPGTRLTVT.